The next 28 T cell receptor beta chains were all read from a single sample in a study of T cell responses to AZD1222 COVID-19 vaccine. The repertoire was sequenced with immunoSEQ multiplex PCR; TCRdb's copy has only in-frame clones and lacks some. The table has about 140,000 clones, 80% to 95% seen once. The source was peripheral blood, collected 28 days after the second AZD1222 dose. The receptors shown here come from an adult who received the AZD1222 COVID-19 vaccine.

V and J are TRBV7-3 and TRBJ2-3; TRBD2 matches at 7 bases. Germline trimming cut 3 bases from V and 4 bases from J; bases unmatched to any gene: 7. This CDR3 comprises 15 residues. Germline CDR1 SGHTA, CDR2 FQGTGA. DNA for the CDR3: TGTGCCAGCAGCTTCCGGGGAGGGGAGGCAGATACGCAGTATTTT. This gives the protein CASSFRGGEADTQYF. Filled out from reference TRBV7-3 and TRBJ2-3, the complete variable domain reads GAGVSQTPSNKVTEKGKYVELRCDPISGHTALYWYRQSLGQGPEFLIYFQGTGAADDSGLPNDRFFAVRPEGSVSTLKIQRTERGDSAVYLCASSFRGGEADTQYFGPGTRLTVL.

The chain couples TRBV4-2 to TRBJ2-5; D possibly uses TRBD1 or TRBD2 (5 bases each). Trimming removed 4 bases from V and 0 bases from J, with 12 bases in between. The germline gives CDR1 LGHNA, CDR2 YNFKEQ. The CDR3 extends over 15 amino acids. The CDR3 sequence: CASSPGTTYQETQYF. CDR3 coding DNA: TGTGCCAGCAGCCCGGGGACCACGTACCAAGAGACCCAGTACTTC.

V and J are TRBV27 and TRBJ2-6; D is possibly TRBD1 (5 bases). The CDR3 runs 14 residues. V gave up 7 bases and J gave up 3 bases, with 10 bases separating them. CDR1 is MNHEY and CDR2 is SMNVEV in the germline V gene (reference sequence). CDR3 region: CASKGSFGANVLTF. CDR3 bases: TGTGCCAGCAAGGGGTCTTTTGGGGCCAACGTCCTGACTTTC. The variable domain in full, with the rest retrieved from reference TRBV27 and TRBJ2-6, is EAQVTQNPRYLITVTGKKLTVTCSQNMNHEYMSWYRQDPGLGLRQIYYSMNVEVTDKGDVPEGYKVSRKEKRNFPLILESPSPNQTSLYFCASKGSFGANVLTFGAGSRLTVL.

This chain joins TRBV28 and TRBJ1-1, with D perhaps TRBD1 (5 bases). Deletions cut 3 bases from V and 3 bases from J, with 11 bases between. CDR3 length: 14 amino acids. CDR1 and CDR2 from the germline V gene are MDHEN and SYDVKM. The chain's CDR3 is CASSFTGTYTEAFF. In nucleotides, the CDR3 is TGTGCCAGCAGTTTTACAGGCACCTACACTGAAGCTTTCTTT.

The chain joins TRBV4-2 to TRBJ2-3; D is undetermined. This CDR3 spans 17 amino acids. Deletions cut 4 bases from V and 2 bases from J, with 19 bases between. Germline V gene sequence: CDR1 LGHNA, CDR2 YNFKEQ. CDR3 region: CASSRELPPRATDTQYF. In DNA, the CDR3 is TGTGCCAGCAGCCGTGAACTCCCGCCCCGGGCCACAGATACGCAGTATTTT.

This clone occurred once. V is TRBV21-1 and J is TRBJ2-1; the DNA was not compared with TRBD2, the D call given in the table. TRBV21-1 is termed a pseudogene. CDR3 size: 17 residues. The CDR3 protein is CASSKAGRERDLNEQFF. The CDR3 region has the DNA TGTGCCAGCAGCAAAGCGGGCAGGGAGCGGGATCTGAATGAGCAGTTCTTC.

V usage is TRBV25-1 and J usage is TRBJ2-1; 10 bases align to TRBD2. Trimming cost V 5 bases and J 6 bases; bases outside gene matches: 7. Germline V gene lookup returns CDR1 MGHDK and CDR2 SYGVNS. The CDR3 is made up of 15 amino acids. The CDR3 nucleotides are TGTGCCAGCAGTCCAAGCGGGAGGGCCCTCAATGAGCAGTTCTTC. Protein sequence: CASSPSGRALNEQFF.

V usage is TRBV28 and J usage is TRBJ1-5; a weak D match, TRBD1 (5 bases). In germline, CDR1 is MDHEN, CDR2 SYDVKM. Trimming took 5 bases from V and 0 from J, leaving 17 bases between them. CDR3 length equals 17 residues. CDR3 bases: TGTGCCAGCAGTACCCGTCCGGGACCGATTAGCAATCAGCCCCAGCATTTT. Translated, it gives CASSTRPGPISNQPQHF.

The chain is built from TRBV19 and TRBJ1-5, with 9 nucleotides matching TRBD1. Germline assignment: CDR1 LNHDA and CDR2 SQIVND (reference sequence). The CDR3 runs 13 residues. V trimming: 4 bases; J trimming: 7 bases; junction bases outside the gene matches: 2. The CDR3 bases are TGTGCCAGTAGTAACAGGGGGCAACAGCCCCAGCATTTT. It translates to CASSNRGQQPQHF.

In its sample, this clone was seen a few times. The chain uses TRBV6-2 or TRBV6-3 and TRBJ1-6; 7 bases match TRBD1. The CDR3 has 15 residues. After removal of 0 bases from V and 9 bases from J, the junction contained 5 bases not matched to a gene. In germline, CDR1 is MNHEY, CDR2 SVGEGT. The CDR3 DNA is TGTGCCAGCAGTTACTCGTCAGGGGGAAGTTCACCCCTCCACTTT. This sequence encodes CASSYSSGGSSPLHF.

V and J are TRBV3-1 (or the pseudogene TRBV3-2) and TRBJ1-1; D unclear. Germline V lookup: CDR1 LGHDT, CDR2 YNNKEL (reference sequence). There are 15 residues in the CDR3. With 4 bases removed from V and 0 bases from J, the gap between germline ends came to 12 bases. The CDR3 loop reads CASSPTTDMNTEAFF. Here the CDR3 DNA reads TGTGCCAGCAGCCCTACCACCGATATGAACACTGAAGCTTTCTTT.

The CDR3 sequence is CASSLKGGGLPLIEQYF. Written as DNA, the CDR3 is TGTGCCAGCAGCTTAAAGGGGGGTGGCTTACCCTTGATTGAGCAGTACTTC. The chain carries TRBV11-2 and TRBJ2-7; the D call may be TRBD1 or TRBD2 (6 bases each). Trimming removed 2 bases from V and 7 bases from J, with 24 bases in between. The CDR3 has 17 amino acids. The V gene's germline CDR1 is SGHAT and CDR2 FQNNGV.

This clone was picked up one time. This chain connects TRBV7-2 to TRBJ2-7; 12 nucleotides line up with TRBD2. V dropped 2 bases and J dropped 3; count of bases not matched to a gene: 2. The V gene's germline CDR1 is SGHTA and CDR2 FQGNSA. This CDR3 has 15 residues. CDR3 DNA: TGTGCCAGCAGCTTACTACTAGCGGGAGGCTACGAGCAGTACTTC. It is translated as CASSLLLAGGYEQYF.

The V gene is TRBV11-2, the J gene TRBJ2-7; 10 nucleotides line up with TRBD2. Germline V CDR1 and CDR2: SGHAT, FQNNGV. CDR3 length: 15 amino acids. V shed 2 bases, J shed 3 bases, and the junction held 4 bases outside the gene matches. The CDR3 DNA reads TGTGCCAGCAGCTTACGGACTAGCGGTGACTACGAGCAGTACTTC. This sequence encodes CASSLRTSGDYEQYF. Combining the CDR3 with reference TRBV11-2 and TRBJ2-7 gives the whole variable domain EAGVAQSPRYKIIEKRQSVAFWCNPISGHATLYWYQQILGQGPKLLIQFQNNGVVDDSQLPKDRFSAERLKGVDSTLKIQPAKLEDSAVYLCASSLRTSGDYEQYFGPGTRLTVT.

The chain couples TRBV28 to TRBJ1-1, with no clear D. Trimming took off 2 bases at V and 6 bases at J, with 10 bases between the two ends. Germline loops: CDR1 MDHEN, CDR2 SYDVKM. The CDR3 totals 13 residues. CDR3 sequence (DNA): TGTGCCAGCAGTTTAAACTCCTCCCCTGAAGCTTTCTTT. It yields the protein CASSLNSSPEAFF.

The J gene is TRBJ2-5, the V gene TRBV9; the match to TRBD2 covers 9 bases. Per germline, CDR1 SGDLS and CDR2 YYNGEE. V shed 4 bases and J 5 bases; nucleotides not matched to a gene: 15. There are 17 residues in the CDR3. The CDR3 spells CASSPRPRVAGEETQYF. The CDR3 nucleotides are TGTGCCAGCAGCCCCCGCCCCCGGGTAGCGGGAGAGGAGACCCAGTACTTC.

This chain joins TRBV12-3 or TRBV12-4 and TRBJ2-2, with 7 positions matching TRBD2. The CDR3 runs 13 residues. Trimming cost V 6 bases and J 2 bases; bases outside gene matches: 0. Written as DNA, the CDR3 is TGTGCCAGCAGGACTAGCAACACCGGGGAGCTGTTTTTT. It is translated as CASRTSNTGELFF.

V and J are TRBV10-1 and TRBJ1-1; TRBD1 aligns across 8 bases. The CDR3 contains 13 residues. CDR1 is WNHNN, CDR2 SYGVQD, per germline (reference sequence). The junction had 2 bases not matched to a gene; V was cut back by 5 bases and J by 3 bases. CDR3 nucleotides: TGCGCCAGCAGTCTGGACAGGGACACTGAAGCTTTCTTT. Translation gives CASSLDRDTEAFF.

This chain's CDR3 is CASSSFQGYGYTF. In DNA form, the CDR3 reads TGTGCCAGCAGCTCCTTTCAGGGATATGGCTACACCTTC. This chain links TRBV12-3 or TRBV12-4 with TRBJ1-2; tentatively, D is TRBD1 (5 bases). The CDR3 extends over 13 amino acids. V gave up 6 bases and J gave up 5 bases, with 13 bases separating them.

J is TRBJ1-1 and V is TRBV19; tentative D call: TRBD1 (5 bases). Per germline, CDR1 LNHDA and CDR2 SQIVND (reference sequence). This CDR3 is 16 amino acids long. Trimming pared 2 bases from V and 2 bases from J, leaving 15 bases between. The CDR3 DNA reads as TGTGCCAGTAGTATACAAGCCGGGGCGGCAAACACTGAAGCTTTCTTT. This gives the protein CASSIQAGAANTEAFF. Full variable domain (missing parts from reference TRBV19 and TRBJ1-1): DGGITQSPKYLFRKEGQNVTLSCEQNLNHDAMYWYRQDPGQGLRLIYYSQIVNDFQKGDIAEGYSVSREKKESFPLTVTSAQKNPTAFYLCASSIQAGAANTEAFFGQGTRLTVV.

The chain employs TRBV28 and TRBJ1-1; 9 positions agree with TRBD1. Germline loops: CDR1 MDHEN, CDR2 SYDVKM. CDR3 length: 16 amino acids. V trimming: 10 bases; J trimming: 4 bases; junction bases outside the gene matches: 16. The DNA of the CDR3 is TGTGCCATCAGCAGGCACCCCGGGACAGGGACCACTGAAGCTTTCTTT. Protein: CAISRHPGTGTTEAFF.

CDR3 DNA: TGTGCCAGCAGCTTAGCAACGCCCAAAAAACTGTTTTTT. Amino acids: CASSLATPKKLFF. The rearrangement uses TRBV7-8 and TRBJ1-4; D is ambiguous. This CDR3 has 13 residues. Germline V gene sequence: CDR1 SGHVS, CDR2 FQNEAQ. V was trimmed by 0 bases and J by 9 bases, leaving 8 bases between them.

The J gene is TRBJ1-6, the V gene TRBV30; D is unclear. Germline V gene data show CDR1 as GTSNPN and CDR2 as SVGIG (reference sequence). Trimming removed 2 bases at V and 10 bases at J, with 12 bases between. CDR3 length: 13 amino acids. The CDR3 region has the DNA TGTGCCTGGAGTAGGCAGGCCAACTCACCCCTCCACTTT. It translates to CAWSRQANSPLHF.

This chain connects TRBV19 to TRBJ2-1; no firm D call. The germline V gene encodes CDR1 LNHDA and CDR2 SQIVND (reference sequence). The V end lost 4 bases, the J end lost 9 bases, and 16 bases lay between the germline ends. There are 14 residues in the CDR3. The DNA of the CDR3 is TGTGCCAGTAGTACCCGATCCTTAAGCCGTGAGCAGTTCTTC. Its translation is CASSTRSLSREQFF.

The chain carries TRBV5-1 and TRBJ2-1; TRBD2 is a possible D gene (6 bases). V was clipped by 0 bases and J by 4 bases, with 8 bases between them. Germline CDR1 is SGHRS and CDR2 is YFSETQ. This CDR3 has 14 residues. CDR3 in amino acids: CASSLGDLYNEQFF. The DNA for the CDR3 is TGCGCCAGCAGCTTGGGGGACTTATACAATGAGCAGTTCTTC.

The V call is TRBV7-2, the J call TRBJ1-1, with 9 bases that match TRBD1. After removal of 6 bases from V and 4 bases from J, the junction contained 6 bases not matched to a gene. From germline, CDR1 is SGHTA and CDR2 FQGNSA. This CDR3 has 14 amino acids. DNA for the CDR3: TGTGCCAGCAGTCAGGACAGGGGACGCACTGAAGCTTTCTTT. This sequence encodes CASSQDRGRTEAFF.

This chain links TRBV7-9 with TRBJ1-2, with 9 positions matching TRBD1. Unmatched junction bases numbered 2, after V lost 3 bases and J lost 6 bases. The CDR3 has 13 amino acids. The germline V gene encodes CDR1 SEHNR and CDR2 FQNEAQ (reference sequence). CDR3: CASSLGQGHGYTF. The CDR3 DNA reads TGTGCCAGCAGCTTGGGACAGGGCCATGGCTACACCTTC.

V gene TRBV4-1 combines with J gene TRBJ2-1; 14 bases fit TRBD2. Germline V gene sequence: CDR1 MGHRA, CDR2 YSYEKL. Trimming removed 4 bases from V and 8 bases from J; junction bases left unmatched: 10. The CDR3 has 17 residues. CDR3 nucleotides: TGCGCCAGCAGCCCAAGGTCGACTAGCGGGAGGGCCCATGAGCAGTTCTTC. As protein: CASSPRSTSGRAHEQFF.